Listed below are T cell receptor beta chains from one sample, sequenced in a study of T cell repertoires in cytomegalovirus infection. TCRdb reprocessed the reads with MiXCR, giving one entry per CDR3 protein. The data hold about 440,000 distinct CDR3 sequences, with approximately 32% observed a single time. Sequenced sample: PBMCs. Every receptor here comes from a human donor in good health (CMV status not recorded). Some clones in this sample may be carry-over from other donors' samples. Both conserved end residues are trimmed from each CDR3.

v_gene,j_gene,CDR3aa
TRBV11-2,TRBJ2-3,ASRHETTDTQY
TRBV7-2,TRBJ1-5,ASSDTYFGQGGNQPQH
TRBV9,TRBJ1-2,ASSYGQGTGYT
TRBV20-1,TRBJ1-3,SAGGGNTIY
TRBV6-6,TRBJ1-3,ASSYAVQGLGNTIY
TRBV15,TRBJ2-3,ATSREQRTDTQY
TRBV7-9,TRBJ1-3,ASSSSGSAGNTIY
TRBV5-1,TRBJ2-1,ASSPYGIAGGRSYNEQF
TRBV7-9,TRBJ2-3,ASSERGGVADTQY
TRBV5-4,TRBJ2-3,ASSLPERGDPRTDTQY
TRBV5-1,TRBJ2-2,ASSLYDDFPGELF
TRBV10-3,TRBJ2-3,AIRDTRGQTDTQY
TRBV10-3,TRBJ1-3,AISHGQGRTGNTIY
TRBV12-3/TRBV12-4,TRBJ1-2,ASSFVDSFYGYT
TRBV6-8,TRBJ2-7,ASSSPSSYEHY
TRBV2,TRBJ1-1,ASSPLRTEAF